Presented here are 6 T cell receptor beta chains from one specimen sequenced in a study of cytomegalovirus exposure and HLA in healthy donors. The PCR used 60 Vbeta and 13 Jbeta primers. Using immunoSEQ multiplex PCR, the repertoire was profiled, and TCRdb retains in-frame clones only, with some absent. The sample lists under 150,000 clones; more than 60% were seen once. Sequencing was done on a sample of PBMCs. The receptors originated from a male donor in good health and CMV-seronegative.

As DNA, the CDR3 is TGTGCCACCGGACAGGGTGGAGATACCGGGGAGCTGTTTTTT. Protein: CATGQGGDTGELFF. The chain recombines TRBV6-4 with TRBJ2-2; 8 bases fit TRBD1. Germline assignment: CDR1 MRHNA and CDR2 SNTAGT. V was clipped by 10 bases and J by 5 bases; unmatched bases: 9. The CDR3 contains 14 residues.

The chain joins TRBV7-8 to TRBJ2-1; 8 nucleotides align to TRBD2. V shed 1 base and J 3 bases; nucleotides not matched to a gene: 8. This CDR3 is built from 17 residues. Germline V lookup: CDR1 SGHVS, CDR2 FQNEAQ. As DNA, the CDR3 is TGTGCCAGCAGCTTAGATCTCTACGGGACTAGCTACAATGAGCAGTTCTTC. As protein: CASSLDLYGTSYNEQFF.

This clone has only a few counts. The chain has TRBV6-5 and TRBJ1-5; tentatively, D is TRBD1 (5 bases). Germline assignment: CDR1 MNHEY and CDR2 SVGAGI. The V and J ends lost 6 bases and 3 bases respectively, with 12 bases between them. This CDR3 has 14 residues. The CDR3 region has the DNA TGTGCCAGCAGATTGACAGAGTTCAATCAGCCCCAGCATTTT. It is translated as CASRLTEFNQPQHF.

This chain joins TRBV9 and TRBJ2-7; D possibly corresponds to TRBD2 (6 bases). Looked up from germline, CDR1 is SGDLS and CDR2 is YYNGEE. This CDR3 has 14 amino acids. The V and J ends lost 4 bases and 2 bases respectively, with 13 bases between them. The DNA of the CDR3 is TGTGCCAGCAGCCCTCGACTAGTCCCCTACGAGCAGTACTTC. It encodes CASSPRLVPYEQYF.

The chain is built from TRBV21-1 and TRBJ1-5; the table's D call, TRBD1, has no DNA check behind it. TRBV21-1 is a listed pseudogene. This CDR3 has 15 amino acids. The CDR3, as DNA: TGTGCCAGCAGCACACAGACAGGGGGCAATCAGCCCCAGCATTTT. Residues: CASSTQTGGNQPQHF.

This sequence joins TRBV5-1 and TRBJ1-1, with a tentative D call TRBD1 (5 bases). Germline V gives CDR1 SGHRS, CDR2 YFSETQ. CDR3 length: 14 amino acids. V lost 5 bases to trimming and J lost 5 bases, with 16 bases between them. In nucleotides, the CDR3 is TGCGCCAGCAGGGGGAGGGGTGGAAGTACTGAAGCTTTCTTT. It codes for CASRGRGGSTEAFF.